The 11 T cell receptor beta chains given below trace back to one sample, sequenced in a study of human T cells and chemical hapten exposure. As to time point: patch test 1, 2 weeks after DPC sensitization. Regarding treatment: therapeutic diphenylcyclopropenone sensitization with weekly scalp DPC. TCRdb called the RACE reads again in MiXCR, with one record for every CDR3 protein. In the table there are approximately 90,000 distinct CDR3 sequences, over 9.5% of which are singletons. The sample was whole blood, taken in connection with sensitization to the hapten diphenylcyclopropenone (DPC). These receptors were obtained from a man in his forties with alopecia areata. Some clones in this sample may be carry-over from other donors' samples.

This clonotype was counted ten times or more. The chain joins TRBV5-4 to TRBJ1-4; D is ambiguous. Per germline, CDR1 SGHNT and CDR2 YYREEE (reference sequence). With 4 bases removed from V and 5 bases from J, the gap between germline ends came to 12 bases. The CDR3 totals 14 residues. This chain's CDR3 is CASSPDTKNEKLFF. The CDR3 nucleotides are TGTGCCAGCAGCCCCGACACGAAAAATGAAAAACTGTTTTTT.

This clonotype came up a few times. The chain carries TRBV29-1 and TRBJ2-3, with D possibly being TRBD1 (6 bases). Germline V gene sequence: CDR1 SQVTM, CDR2 ANQGSEA. The CDR3 sequence is 12 residues long. Trimming left V 7 bases short and J 4 bases short, with 12 bases between. CDR3 loop: CSAGGSADTQYF. The CDR3 DNA follows: TGCAGCGCTGGGGGCAGCGCAGATACGCAGTATTTT.

This clonotype has a handful of counts. The chain combines TRBV24-1 with TRBJ2-1; D is unclear. The CDR3 length is 15 residues. CDR1 and CDR2 (germline): KGHDR, SFDVKD. The V and J ends lost 1 base and 2 bases respectively, with 8 bases between them. CDR3 nucleotides: TGTGCCACCAGTGATTTTAAGGGTCCCTACAATGAGCAGTTCTTC. The encoded protein is CATSDFKGPYNEQFF.

Ten or more counts support this clonotype. This chain connects TRBV6-2 or TRBV6-3 to TRBJ2-5; D is unclear. Germline loops: CDR1 MNHEY, CDR2 SVGEGT. The CDR3 is made up of 12 amino acids. In DNA form, the CDR3 reads TGTGAGCCAGCTCCGTACCAAGAGACCCAGTACTTC. This codes for CEPAPYQETQYF.

This chain joins TRBV3-1 and TRBJ2-5; D gene ambiguous. The V gene's germline CDR1 is LGHDT and CDR2 YNNKEL (reference sequence). The CDR3 sequence is 16 residues long. V lost 4 bases and J 0 bases, leaving 15 bases between the germline ends. The CDR3 spells CASSLRVHPYQETQYF. Written as DNA, the CDR3 is TGTGCCAGCAGCCTCAGAGTACACCCGTACCAAGAGACCCAGTACTTC.

This clonotype was seen a few times. The chain combines TRBV29-1 with TRBJ2-1; a weak D match, TRBD1 (5 bases). CDR1 is SQVTM and CDR2 is ANQGSEA in the germline V gene. V was pared by 3 bases and J by 5 bases, with 11 bases between. This CDR3 comprises 13 residues. CDR3 amino acids: CSVDWQGHNEQFF. CDR3 coding DNA: TGCAGCGTTGACTGGCAGGGCCACAATGAGCAGTTCTTC.

The rearrangement joins TRBV18 to TRBJ2-1; tentatively, D is TRBD1 (6 bases). V shed 4 bases and J shed 4 bases, with 17 bases lying between them. The CDR3 loop spans 16 amino acids. Germline lookup yields CDR1 KGHSH and CDR2 LQKENI. CDR3: CASSRARGRGYNEQFF. In DNA, the CDR3 is TGTGCCAGCTCACGGGCCAGGGGCAGGGGATACAATGAGCAGTTCTTC.

This clonotype came up a few times. V gene TRBV20-1 combines with J gene TRBJ1-1; 7 nucleotides match TRBD1. CDR1 is DFQATT, CDR2 SNEGSKA, per germline (reference sequence). This CDR3 is built from 15 residues. The trim removed 0 bases at V and 0 bases at J, leaving 4 bases unmatched. In DNA, the CDR3 is TGCAGTGCTAGAGAGTATGACAGGGTGAACACTGAAGCTTTCTTT. Its protein is CSAREYDRVNTEAFF.

This clonotype turned up a few times. The chain joins TRBV29-1 to TRBJ1-4; perhaps TRBD1 as D (6 bases). This CDR3 contains 15 residues. Germline V gene sequence: CDR1 SQVTM, CDR2 ANQGSEA. The V and J ends lost 4 bases and 0 bases respectively, with 12 bases between them. The CDR3 DNA follows: TGCAGCGTTGCTAGCCGGACAGCAACTAATGAAAAACTGTTTTTT. Translating it yields CSVASRTATNEKLFF.

The chain couples TRBV7-9 to TRBJ2-3; TRBD2 matches at 8 bases. This CDR3 comprises 16 residues. Germline V gene data show CDR1 as SEHNR and CDR2 as FQNEAQ (reference sequence). The trim removed 2 bases at V and 0 bases at J, leaving 4 bases unmatched. CDR3 nucleotides: TGTGCCAGCAGCTTACTGTCTAGCGGGAGCACAGATACGCAGTATTTT. Translated, it gives CASSLLSSGSTDTQYF.

The CDR3 here is CASGALRHIQYF. The CDR3 coding sequence is TGTGCCAGCGGGGCCCTCCGACACATTCAGTACTTC. The genes are TRBV28 and TRBJ2-4; tentative D call: TRBD1 (5 bases). Germline V gives CDR1 MDHEN, CDR2 SYDVKM. The CDR3 has 12 amino acids. Trimming removed 8 bases from V and 8 bases from J, with 13 bases in between. Full variable domain (missing parts from reference TRBV28 and TRBJ2-4): DVKVTQSSRYLVKRTGEKVFLECVQDMDHENMFWYRQDPGLGLRLIYFSYDVKMKEKGDIPEGYSVSREKKERFSLILESASTNQTSMYLCASGALRHIQYFGAGTRLSVL.